The 27 T cell receptor beta chains below come from one sample, sequenced in a study of T cell repertoires in cytomegalovirus infection. Antigen specificity for these receptors is unknown. Via MiXCR, TCRdb re-called the reads, giving one row per CDR3 protein. The sample lists some 62,000 distinct CDR3 sequences, 20% seen once, with 60% to 75% in the top ten. Sequences were derived from CD8+ T cells from cultured PBMCs, sampled from culture after CMV antigen stimulation. These receptors were obtained from a human donor in good health (CMV status not recorded). Some clones in this sample may be carry-over from other donors' samples.

CDR3 nucleotides: TGTGCCAGCAGTTTGAGGGCCTGGAACAGGGGGGTGAACACTGAAGCTTTCTTT. Amino acid sequence: CASSLRAWNRGVNTEAFF. This sequence joins TRBV27 and TRBJ1-1; 8 bases fit TRBD1. The V segment lost 3 bases and the J segment 0 bases; nucleotides outside the gene matches: 12. This CDR3 is 18 amino acids long. Germline V gives CDR1 MNHEY, CDR2 SMNVEV (reference sequence).

This clonotype was counted a few times. The chain couples TRBV7-8 to TRBJ2-2; D not certain. V lost 5 bases and J 6 bases, leaving 13 bases between the germline ends. Germline V lookup: CDR1 SGHVS, CDR2 FQNEAQ. The CDR3 covers 14 residues. In DNA form, the CDR3 reads TGTGCCAGCAGCCCCCGACTCTTTCCCGGGGAGCTGTTTTTT. Protein product: CASSPRLFPGELFF.

The table lists this clonotype with a few counts. This sequence joins TRBV29-1 and TRBJ1-1; D unclear. The V end was cut by 4 bases, the J end by 1 base, with 10 bases between. This CDR3 has 13 residues. Looked up from germline, CDR1 is SQVTM and CDR2 is ANQGSEA. The CDR3 region is CSVGKRENTEAFF. The CDR3 DNA reads as TGCAGCGTTGGGAAGAGGGAGAACACTGAAGCTTTCTTT.

This clonotype turned up a few times. This rearrangement joins TRBV7-2 to TRBJ2-6; 9 nucleotides align to TRBD1. J gave up 6 bases and V 7 bases, and 7 bases lay outside the gene matches. Germline V gene data show CDR1 as SGHTA and CDR2 as FQGNSA. The CDR3 runs to 15 residues. The CDR3 coding sequence is TGTGCCAGCACTGGGAGACAGGGGGAGGCCAACGTCCTGACTTTC. Translating it yields CASTGRQGEANVLTF.

A few counts support this clonotype. The chain couples TRBV5-4 to TRBJ1-2; D gene ambiguous. Trimming removed 4 bases at V and 6 bases at J, with 19 bases between. The CDR3 has 15 amino acids. Per germline, CDR1 SGHNT and CDR2 YYREEE (reference sequence). The CDR3 loop is CASSGDGLLSDGYTF. In DNA, the CDR3 is TGTGCCAGCAGCGGAGACGGACTCCTCAGTGATGGCTACACCTTC.

This clonotype has only a few counts. A read error may account for a junction end that differs from germline. The J gene is TRBJ1-1, the V gene TRBV27; D gene ambiguous. Germline V gene sequence: CDR1 MNHEY, CDR2 SMNVEV (reference sequence). This CDR3 is built from 13 residues. The CDR3: CASGLGMNTEAFF. The CDR3, as DNA: TGTGCCAGCGGTTTGGGGATGAACACTGAAGCTTTCTTT.

This clonotype showed up just a few times. The chain joins TRBV6-4 to TRBJ2-3, with D perhaps TRBD2 (5 bases). The germline gives CDR1 MRHNA, CDR2 SNTAGT. V was pared by 0 bases and J by 0 bases, with 13 bases between. This CDR3 spans 17 amino acids. The CDR3 nucleotides read TGTGCCAGCAGTGACTCATGGACTCGCTCTAGCACAGATACGCAGTATTTT. Translated, it gives CASSDSWTRSSTDTQYF.

The rearrangement links TRBV5-1 to TRBJ1-2; D unclear. Germline V gene lookup returns CDR1 SGHRS and CDR2 YFSETQ. The ends were cut back, 0 bases at V and 7 bases at J, with 16 bases in the middle. The CDR3 runs to 15 residues. The CDR3 reads CASSLAVRQPGGYTF. DNA of the CDR3: TGCGCCAGCAGCTTGGCCGTTAGGCAGCCCGGTGGCTACACCTTC.

This clonotype was seen more than once but under ten times. The chain carries TRBV7-9 and TRBJ2-7; D is ambiguous. V was clipped by 1 base and J by 2 bases, with 12 bases between them. The germline CDR1 and CDR2 sequences are SEHNR and FQNEAQ (reference sequence). The CDR3 extends over 15 amino acids. CDR3 residues: CASSLGLEQTYEQYF. Here the CDR3 DNA reads TGTGCCAGCAGCTTAGGCCTGGAACAGACCTACGAGCAGTACTTC.

The chain is built from TRBV19 and TRBJ2-7, with 9 bases identical to TRBD1. The CDR3 has 15 residues. The germline gives CDR1 LNHDA, CDR2 SQIVND (reference sequence). After removal of 4 bases from V and 3 bases from J, the junction contained 7 bases not matched to a gene. In DNA, the CDR3 is TGTGCCAGTAGTACCCCAGGGACAGGGAACTACGAGCAGTACTTC. Translation gives CASSTPGTGNYEQYF. The full variable domain, rest sourced from reference TRBV19 and TRBJ2-7, is DGGITQSPKYLFRKEGQNVTLSCEQNLNHDAMYWYRQDPGQGLRLIYYSQIVNDFQKGDIAEGYSVSREKKESFPLTVTSAQKNPTAFYLCASSTPGTGNYEQYFGPGTRLTVT.

This clonotype was recorded a few times. The chain is built from TRBV7-8 and TRBJ1-1, with unresolved D. This CDR3 has 14 amino acids. V was shortened by 5 bases and J by 3 bases, with 13 bases between the two germline ends. In germline, CDR1 is SGHVS, CDR2 FQNEAQ. The CDR3 DNA is TGTGCCAGCAGCCAACCTGGAGGTCACACTGAAGCTTTCTTT. It specifies CASSQPGGHTEAFF.

V and J are TRBV7-8 and TRBJ1-3; 9 bases fit TRBD1. The CDR3 has 16 residues. Per the germline V gene, CDR1 is SGHVS and CDR2 is FQNEAQ. V dropped 5 bases and J dropped 2; count of bases not matched to a gene: 7. CDR3 sequence (DNA): TGTGCCAGCAGCACCCGGGACAGGGAAGCTGGAAACACCATATATTTT. Translating it yields CASSTRDREAGNTIYF.

In its sample, this clonotype was seen a few times. This chain links TRBV7-9 with TRBJ1-2; D not certain. V was pared by 3 bases and J by 4 bases, with 3 bases between. Germline CDR1 SEHNR, CDR2 FQNEAQ (reference sequence). This CDR3 is built from 11 residues. The CDR3 region has the DNA TGTGCCAGCAGCTTGACCTATGGCTACACCTTC. Protein product: CASSLTYGYTF.

This clonotype was detected only a few times. This chain uses TRBV4-1 with TRBJ2-2; D is possibly TRBD1 (6 bases). V lost 5 bases, J lost 2 bases, and 12 bases lay in between. The CDR3 covers 15 residues. The germline V gene has CDR1 MGHRA and CDR2 YSYEKL. The CDR3 here is CASSWDNGNTGELFF. CDR3 coding DNA: TGCGCCAGCAGCTGGGACAACGGAAACACCGGGGAGCTGTTTTTT.

This clonotype was observed once. This sequence joins TRBV9 and TRBJ1-1, with D possibly matching TRBD1 (5 bases). Germline CDR1 reads SGDLS; CDR2 reads YYNGEE. This CDR3 comprises 15 residues. Trimming left V 5 bases short and J 1 base short, with 15 bases between. DNA of the CDR3: TGTGCCAGCAGTGAGGGTTCTACAGGGAACACTGAAGCTTTCTTT. Translation: CASSEGSTGNTEAFF.

This clonotype has only a few counts. The J gene is TRBJ1-2, the V gene TRBV11-2; 7 bases match TRBD1. Germline CDR1 reads SGHAT; CDR2 reads FQNNGV. V was clipped by 6 bases and J by 6 bases; unmatched bases: 4. The CDR3 covers 12 residues. The CDR3 reads CASSFGQDGYTF. CDR3 DNA sequence: TGTGCCAGCAGTTTCGGACAGGATGGCTACACCTTC.

In this sample, this clonotype turned up a few times. The V and J genes are TRBV4-1 and TRBJ1-6; TRBD1 is a possible D gene (5 bases). The CDR3 contains 17 residues. V was pared by 2 bases and J by 7 bases, with 18 bases between. Germline lookup yields CDR1 MGHRA and CDR2 YSYEKL. The CDR3 coding sequence is TGCGCCAGCAGCCAATTCGGGACCCACGAAAGGAATTCACCCCTCCACTTT. Protein: CASSQFGTHERNSPLHF.

The chain recombines TRBV7-2 with TRBJ1-1, with TRBD1 matching 9 bases. CDR3 length equals 13 residues. J lost 8 bases, V lost 2 bases, and 3 bases had no gene match. Looked up from germline, CDR1 is SGHTA and CDR2 is FQGNSA. CDR3 DNA sequence: TGTGCCAGCAGCTTAACCGGGACAGGGGAAGCTTTCTTT. Translating it yields CASSLTGTGEAFF.

This clonotype was seen a few times. This chain connects TRBV7-8 to TRBJ2-2; the D is unclear. V lost 1 base to trimming and J lost 2 bases, with 14 bases between them. The CDR3 is 17 residues long. The germline CDR1 and CDR2 sequences are SGHVS and FQNEAQ. CDR3 nucleotides: TGTGCCAGCAGCTTAGAAGTGGTTACGACAAACACCGGGGAGCTGTTTTTT. Translating it yields CASSLEVVTTNTGELFF.

The table lists this clonotype with a few counts. The chain links TRBV7-2 to TRBJ2-1; 8 positions match TRBD2. J was trimmed by 7 bases and V by 3 bases; bases with no gene match: 14. CDR1 is SGHTA and CDR2 is FQGNSA in the germline V gene. This CDR3 has 17 residues. CDR3 amino acids: CASSFSTGTSKANEQFF. The CDR3 nucleotides read TGTGCCAGCAGCTTCTCAACCGGGACTAGTAAAGCGAATGAGCAGTTCTTC.

In this sample, this clonotype turned up a few times. This sequence joins TRBV7-9 and TRBJ1-5; 7 nucleotides align to TRBD1. The CDR3 spans 14 residues. With V trimmed by 5 bases and J by 6 bases, 7 bases remained unmatched. Germline assignment: CDR1 SEHNR and CDR2 FQNEAQ (reference sequence). CDR3 residues: CASSPTGESQPQHF. Written as DNA, the CDR3 is TGTGCCAGCAGCCCTACAGGGGAGAGTCAGCCCCAGCATTTT.

The rearrangement uses TRBV7-2 and TRBJ1-2; 8 bases align to TRBD1. There are 13 residues in the CDR3. The V and J ends lost 3 bases and 4 bases, in that order; junction bases with no gene match: 1. Germline V gives CDR1 SGHTA, CDR2 FQGNSA. CDR3 nucleotides: TGTGCCAGCAGCTTTACAGGGGGCTATGGCTACACCTTC. Encoded protein: CASSFTGGYGYTF.

In the case of this clonotype: This may come from a read error, since a much larger clone is one base off. This chain uses TRBV7-4 with TRBJ2-1; D may match TRBD1 or TRBD2 (5 bases each). The V gene's germline CDR1 is SGHVT and CDR2 SQSDAQ. The CDR3 extends over 12 amino acids. The CDR3 loop is CDSSFGTGEQFF. In nucleotides, the CDR3 is TGTGACAGCAGCTTTGGGACGGGTGAGCAGTTCTTC.

The genes are TRBV19 and TRBJ2-7, with D possibly being TRBD1 or TRBD2 (6 bases each). The germline gives CDR1 LNHDA, CDR2 SQIVND (reference sequence). The CDR3 runs 15 residues. The V and J ends lost 6 bases and 0 bases respectively, with 15 bases between them. CDR3: CASSMEGVSSYEQYF. CDR3 DNA sequence: TGTGCCAGTAGCATGGAGGGGGTTAGCTCCTACGAGCAGTACTTC.

J is TRBJ2-1 and V is TRBV7-8, with D hard to call. Trimming removed 3 bases from V and 0 bases from J, with 12 bases in between. The germline CDR1 and CDR2 sequences are SGHVS and FQNEAQ. The CDR3 spans 16 residues. CDR3: CASSFMRASSYNEQFF. CDR3 nucleotide sequence: TGTGCCAGCAGCTTCATGCGCGCGAGCTCCTACAATGAGCAGTTCTTC.

V usage is TRBV12-3 or TRBV12-4 and J usage is TRBJ2-1, with TRBD2 identical over 10 bases. V was pared by 3 bases and J by 4 bases, with 6 bases of the junction left unmatched. The CDR3 has 16 residues. The CDR3, as DNA: TGTGCCAGCAGTTTTCTACTAGCGGGGATATACAATGAGCAGTTCTTC. It encodes CASSFLLAGIYNEQFF.

This clonotype was picked up a small number of times. This rearrangement joins TRBV9 to TRBJ1-2, with unresolved D. Deletions cut 3 bases from V and 2 bases from J, with 14 bases between. The length of the CDR3 is 15 residues. Germline V CDR1 and CDR2: SGDLS, YYNGEE. CDR3 nucleotides: TGTGCCAGCAGCGCCGTCAGGAATTCAAACTATGGCTACACCTTC. Encoded protein: CASSAVRNSNYGYTF.